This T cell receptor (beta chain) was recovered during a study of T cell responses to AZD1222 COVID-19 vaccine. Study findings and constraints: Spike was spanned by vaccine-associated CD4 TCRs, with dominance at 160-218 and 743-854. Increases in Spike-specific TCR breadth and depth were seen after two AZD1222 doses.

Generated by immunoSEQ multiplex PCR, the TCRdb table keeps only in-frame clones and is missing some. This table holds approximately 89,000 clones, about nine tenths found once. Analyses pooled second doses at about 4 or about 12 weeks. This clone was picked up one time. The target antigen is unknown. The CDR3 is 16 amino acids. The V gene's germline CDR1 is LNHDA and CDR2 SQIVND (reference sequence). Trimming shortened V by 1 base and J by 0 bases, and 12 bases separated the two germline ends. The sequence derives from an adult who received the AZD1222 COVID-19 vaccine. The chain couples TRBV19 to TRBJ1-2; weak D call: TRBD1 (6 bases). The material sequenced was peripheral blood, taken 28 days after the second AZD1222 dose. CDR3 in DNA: TGTGCCAGTAGTATAGCGGGACGGACAGCTAACTATGGCTACACCTTC. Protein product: CASSIAGRTANYGYTF.